Each of the 9 T cell receptor beta chains below was sequenced from the same sample in a study of control samples from healthy donors and cancer patients. Profiled with immunoSEQ multiplex PCR; TCRdb holds only in-frame clones, not every one. The sample contains roughly 43,000 clones, roughly 94% of which appear only once. Sequenced: blood. The receptor set was obtained from a man aged 60-69 years in good health.

The rearrangement links TRBV24-1 to TRBJ1-4, with D possibly TRBD1 on 6 matching bases. V dropped 7 bases and J dropped 8 bases, with 16 bases sitting between them. The CDR3 is made up of 14 amino acids. Germline CDR1 is KGHDR and CDR2 is SFDVKD. The CDR3 loop reads CATSAGHDSEKLFF. As DNA, the CDR3 is TGTGCCACCAGCGCGGGACATGATAGCGAAAAACTGTTTTTT.

The V gene is TRBV4-2, the J gene TRBJ2-3; TRBD2 might be the D (5 bases). The V gene lost 0 bases and the J gene lost 2 bases, with 15 bases spanning the gap. Germline CDR1 is LGHNA and CDR2 is YNFKEQ. This CDR3 has 17 residues. CDR3 nucleotide sequence: TGTGCCAGCAGCCAAGATACCGGAGCGGCCAACACAGATACGCAGTATTTT. Its translation: CASSQDTGAANTDTQYF.

This chain's CDR3 is CTSSQVGHPGQGIYGYTF. The CDR3 region has the DNA TGCACCAGCAGCCAAGTCGGCCATCCGGGACAGGGGATTTATGGCTACACCTTC. The V gene is TRBV1, the J gene TRBJ1-2; TRBD1 reflects the table's D call only, with no check against the DNA. TRBV1 counts as a pseudogene. This CDR3 has 18 amino acids.

The sample holds one count of this clone. This chain uses TRBV30 with TRBJ1-2, with D unresolved. The CDR3 runs 14 residues. V lost 0 bases to trimming and J lost 4 bases, with 12 bases between them. CDR1 is GTSNPN and CDR2 is SVGIG in the germline V gene (reference sequence). The CDR3 loop is CAWSVTGNIYGYTF. In DNA form, the CDR3 reads TGTGCCTGGAGTGTAACCGGGAACATCTATGGCTACACCTTC.

The DNA of the CDR3 is TGTGCCAGCAGACAAACCTGGGAGCCCTACGAGCAGTACTTC. Protein sequence: CASRQTWEPYEQYF. This chain links TRBV28 with TRBJ2-7, with a tentative D call TRBD2 (5 bases). The ends were cut back, 6 bases at V and 2 bases at J, with 14 bases in the middle. This CDR3 contains 14 residues. The germline V gene has CDR1 MDHEN and CDR2 SYDVKM.

The rearrangement joins TRBV7-2 to TRBJ2-2, with 12 bases aligning to TRBD2. Germline lookup yields CDR1 SGHTA and CDR2 FQGNSA. After removal of 1 base from V and 5 bases from J, the junction contained 5 bases not matched to a gene. The CDR3 is made up of 17 amino acids. In DNA form, the CDR3 reads TGTGCCAGCAGCTTAGGACTAGCGGGAGTATGGACCGGGGAGCTGTTTTTT. This codes for CASSLGLAGVWTGELFF.

In its sample, this clone was seen a few times. V gene TRBV10-1 combines with J gene TRBJ2-7, with D tentatively TRBD1 or TRBD2 (6 bases each). Trimming pared 4 bases from V and 6 bases from J, leaving 13 bases between. From germline, CDR1 is WNHNN and CDR2 SYGVQD (reference sequence). The CDR3 length is 13 residues. CDR3 sequence (DNA): TGCGCCAGCAGTGCGGGGGCGTCCGTCGAGCAGTACTTC. Protein sequence: CASSAGASVEQYF.

V gene TRBV5-1 combines with J gene TRBJ2-2, with D perhaps assigned TRBD1 or TRBD2 (6 bases each). V was trimmed by 5 bases and J by 6 bases, leaving 8 bases between them. CDR1 and CDR2 (germline): SGHRS, YFSETQ. This CDR3 comprises 12 residues. This CDR3 is CASREGAGELFF. CDR3 coding DNA: TGCGCCAGCAGGGAGGGGGCCGGGGAGCTGTTTTTT.

V is TRBV7-9 and J is TRBJ1-2; a possible D gene is TRBD1 (6 bases). The CDR3 length is 15 residues. Germline CDR1 and CDR2: SEHNR and FQNEAQ (reference sequence). Trimming removed 5 bases from V and 2 bases from J, with 15 bases in between. The chain's CDR3 is CASSVQTGQNYGYTF. The CDR3 DNA is TGTGCCAGCAGCGTCCAGACAGGACAAAACTATGGCTACACCTTC.